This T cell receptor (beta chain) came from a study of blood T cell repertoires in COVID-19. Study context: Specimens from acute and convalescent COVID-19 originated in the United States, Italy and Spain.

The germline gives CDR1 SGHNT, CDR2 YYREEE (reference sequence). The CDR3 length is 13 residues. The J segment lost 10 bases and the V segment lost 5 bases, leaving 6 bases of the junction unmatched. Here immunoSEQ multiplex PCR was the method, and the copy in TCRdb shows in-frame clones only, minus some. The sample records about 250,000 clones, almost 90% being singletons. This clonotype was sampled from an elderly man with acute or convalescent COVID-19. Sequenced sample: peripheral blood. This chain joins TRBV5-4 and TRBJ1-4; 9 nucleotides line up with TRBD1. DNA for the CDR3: TGTGCCAGCAGTTGGGACAGGGAGGGAAAACTGTTTTTT. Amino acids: CASSWDREGKLFF.